The rows below give T cell receptor beta chains drawn from one sample of a study of blood T cell repertoires in COVID-19. This table comes from immunoSEQ multiplex PCR, and its TCRdb copy is limited to in-frame clones, with some not included. The table records some 350,000 clones, about nine tenths of them present only once. Source material: peripheral blood. The receptor set was obtained from a woman in her 70s with COVID-19, enrolled during active disease. CDR3s leave out the opening cysteine and the closing phenylalanine or tryptophan. The order of the fields is V gene, J gene, CDR3 protein.

v_call: TRBV5-1; j_call: TRBJ2-2; cdr3_aa: ASSLAQASAGGELF
v_call: TRBV18; j_call: TRBJ1-2; cdr3_aa: ASSPLTGGNYGYT
v_call: TRBV28; j_call: TRBJ1-5; cdr3_aa: ASSPTLRGNQPQH
v_call: TRBV24-1; j_call: TRBJ1-6; cdr3_aa: ATSDWEGGNSLLH
v_call: TRBV5-6; j_call: TRBJ1-1; cdr3_aa: ASSGGTNEAF
v_call: TRBV7-8; j_call: TRBJ2-3; cdr3_aa: ASSSDRVTSTDTQY
v_call: TRBV29-1; j_call: TRBJ2-5; cdr3_aa: SVEPDSRETQY
v_call: TRBV5-6; j_call: TRBJ2-5; cdr3_aa: ASSLKQGTETQY
v_call: TRBV5-1; j_call: TRBJ2-5; cdr3_aa: ASSLGPTSGETQY
v_call: TRBV5-1; j_call: TRBJ2-3; cdr3_aa: ASSLDRTSGSDTQY
v_call: TRBV10-3; j_call: TRBJ2-1; cdr3_aa: AITGTSGGGYNEQF
v_call: TRBV4-2; j_call: TRBJ2-1; cdr3_aa: ASSQLSGGVSYNEQF
v_call: TRBV3-1/TRBV3-2; j_call: TRBJ2-2; cdr3_aa: ASSQVPGLAGANTGELF
v_call: TRBV19; j_call: TRBJ1-3; cdr3_aa: ASSSTGRLVSGNTIY
v_call: TRBV2; j_call: TRBJ2-5; cdr3_aa: ASNERGSQETQY
v_call: TRBV7-2; j_call: TRBJ2-7; cdr3_aa: ASSWRRSDEQY
v_call: TRBV6-5; j_call: TRBJ1-2; cdr3_aa: ASSNPGGGYGYT
v_call: TRBV4-1; j_call: TRBJ1-1; cdr3_aa: ASSHRGNTEAF